The rows below give T cell receptor beta chains drawn from one sample of a study of spatial heterogeneity in lung cancer. Via MiXCR, TCRdb re-called the 5' RACE reads, giving one row per CDR3 protein. The table lists 55,000 to 70,000 distinct CDR3 sequences, under 7.5% of them singletons. Sequenced material: PBMCs, taken at surgery. These receptors originate from a female donor with early-stage non-small cell lung cancer. CDR3s leave out the opening cysteine and the closing phenylalanine or tryptophan. The D gene is left open where the match is weak. Clone size is not always given. Where it is, it says once, few, many or a class for expanded clones.

CDR3: ASSWGGSSYNEQF
size: .
D: TRBD2
J: TRBJ2-1
V: TRBV6-5

CDR3: ASSLMHPNTEAF
size: many
D: .
J: TRBJ1-1
V: TRBV7-9

CDR3: ASSLAGDQPQH
size: .
D: .
J: TRBJ1-5
V: TRBV7-2

CDR3: ASSLTGVPNTEAF
size: many
D: .
J: TRBJ1-1
V: TRBV9

CDR3: ASSRAGLSSYEQY
size: .
D: TRBD2
J: TRBJ2-7
V: TRBV6-5

CDR3: ASSWNRGEGNQPQH
size: many
D: TRBD1
J: TRBJ1-5
V: TRBV5-6

CDR3: ASSLNPLDRSPEAF
size: few
D: .
J: TRBJ1-1
V: TRBV5-1

CDR3: ATSRDTDYGYT
size: few
D: .
J: TRBJ1-2
V: TRBV15

CDR3: ASTLWGGTEAF
size: many
D: .
J: TRBJ1-1
V: TRBV5-5

CDR3: ASSVGRDTQY
size: many
D: .
J: TRBJ2-3
V: TRBV9

CDR3: SARSAGDSPLH
size: .
D: .
J: TRBJ1-6
V: TRBV20-1

CDR3: ASAGANVLT
size: .
D: .
J: TRBJ2-6
V: TRBV6-5

CDR3: ASSVATGGNGDTQY
size: .
D: .
J: TRBJ2-3
V: TRBV9

CDR3: ASSLGQDYGYT
size: few
D: .
J: TRBJ1-2
V: TRBV18

CDR3: ASTDASDASYEQY
size: few
D: .
J: TRBJ2-7
V: TRBV6-2/TRBV6-3

CDR3: ASSLQGDLSTGELF
size: few
D: .
J: TRBJ2-2
V: TRBV5-1

CDR3: ASSPSRRGQETQY
size: many
D: .
J: TRBJ2-5
V: TRBV7-2

CDR3: ASSPSGTGSTGSV
size: .
D: TRBD1
J: TRBJ2-1
V: TRBV12-3/TRBV12-4

CDR3: ASSARGTGKDTQY
size: few
D: TRBD1
J: TRBJ2-3
V: TRBV6-5

CDR3: ASSLGGMSNQPQH
size: many
D: .
J: TRBJ1-5
V: TRBV7-2

CDR3: ASSEVGGSKAQH
size: many
D: TRBD1
J: TRBJ1-5
V: TRBV2

CDR3: ASVPDLNQPQH
size: many
D: .
J: TRBJ1-5
V: TRBV12-3/TRBV12-4

CDR3: ASSFPDGEQF
size: many
D: .
J: TRBJ2-1
V: TRBV7-9

CDR3: ASSSGTGNQPQH
size: many
D: .
J: TRBJ1-5
V: TRBV12-3/TRBV12-4

CDR3: SANDGLYGYT
size: many
D: .
J: TRBJ1-2
V: TRBV20-1

CDR3: ASSAVGTSYNEQF
size: few
D: .
J: TRBJ2-1
V: TRBV7-2

CDR3: ASSLGGAGEKLF
size: .
D: .
J: TRBJ1-4
V: TRBV28

CDR3: ASSVTVSTDTQY
size: many
D: .
J: TRBJ2-3
V: TRBV7-8

CDR3: ASSMPVPSTEAF
size: many
D: .
J: TRBJ1-1
V: TRBV6-1

CDR3: ASSSMGPGSEAF
size: many
D: .
J: TRBJ1-1
V: TRBV7-6

CDR3: ATSDSTKETQY
size: many
D: .
J: TRBJ2-5
V: TRBV24-1

CDR3: ASSLVSGAGYT
size: .
D: .
J: TRBJ1-2
V: TRBV5-1

CDR3: ASSQEAGDTDTQY
size: few
D: .
J: TRBJ2-3
V: TRBV4-2

CDR3: ASSYGQNTEAF
size: few
D: .
J: TRBJ1-1
V: TRBV6-5

CDR3: ATKDSPGIAGNTGELF
size: many
D: TRBD2
J: TRBJ2-2
V: TRBV24-1